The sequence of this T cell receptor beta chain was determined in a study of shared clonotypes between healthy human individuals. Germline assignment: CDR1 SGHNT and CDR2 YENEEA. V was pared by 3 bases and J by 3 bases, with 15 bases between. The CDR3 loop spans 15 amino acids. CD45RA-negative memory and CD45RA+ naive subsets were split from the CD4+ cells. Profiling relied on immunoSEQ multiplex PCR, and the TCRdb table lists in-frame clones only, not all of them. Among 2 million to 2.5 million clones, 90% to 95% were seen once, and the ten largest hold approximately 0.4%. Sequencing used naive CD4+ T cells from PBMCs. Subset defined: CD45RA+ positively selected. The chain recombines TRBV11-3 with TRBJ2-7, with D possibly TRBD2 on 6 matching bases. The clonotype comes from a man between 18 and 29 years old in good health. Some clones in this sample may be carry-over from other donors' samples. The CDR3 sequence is CASSLSGGDNYEQYF. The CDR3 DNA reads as TGTGCCAGCAGCTTGTCCGGGGGAGATAACTACGAGCAGTACTTC. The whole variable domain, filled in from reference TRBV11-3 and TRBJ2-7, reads EAGVVQSPRYKIIEKKQPVAFWCNPISGHNTLYWYLQNLGQGPELLIRYENEEAVDDSQLPKDRFSAERLKGVDSTLKIQPAELGDSAVYLCASSLSGGDNYEQYFGPGTRLTVT.